The next 17 T cell receptor beta chains were all read from a single sample in a study of regulatory T cells in long-lasting Graves disease. iRepertoire HTBI primers and Arm-PCR of CDR3 regions built TCR beta libraries. One entry per CDR3 protein results from TCRdb running MiXCR on the multiplex PCR reads. The sample includes a few hundred thousand distinct CDR3 sequences, roughly 15% of them seen just once. Time point given: newly diagnosed GD, antithyroid drugs for less than 3 months. PBMC RNA served as the TCR library source. In addition, the sample was reused for a study of T cells in Graves' hyperthyroidism and ophthalmopathy.

The input for sequencing was peripheral blood mononuclear cells (PBMCs), taken at new diagnosis, from a patient treated with antithyroid drugs. The receptors here all came from a woman aged 50 to 65 with Graves disease.

This clonotype was seen a few times. The chain uses TRBV11-2 and TRBJ2-2; no firm D call. Germline lookup yields CDR1 SGHAT and CDR2 FQNNGV. The CDR3 is 12 amino acids. The ends were cut back, 5 bases at V and 6 bases at J, with 7 bases in the middle. This chain's CDR3 is CASSPQAGELFF. CDR3 DNA sequence: TGTGCCAGCAGCCCCCAGGCCGGGGAGCTGTTTTTT.

This clonotype occurred many times. The chain's CDR3 is CASSPGDRRYNEQFF. CDR3 DNA: TGTGCCAGCAGTCCCGGGGACAGGCGATACAATGAGCAGTTCTTC. J is TRBJ2-1 and V is TRBV11-2; TRBD1 matches 8 bases. The J segment lost 4 bases and the V segment lost 6 bases, leaving 8 bases of the junction unmatched. The length of the CDR3 is 15 residues. Germline V gene lookup returns CDR1 SGHAT and CDR2 FQNNGV.

This clonotype was counted at least ten times. The chain uses TRBV15 and TRBJ2-2; no definite D call. Germline CDR1 is LNHNV and CDR2 is YYDKDF (reference sequence). The CDR3 extends over 13 amino acids. Between the trimmed V and J ends, which lost 11 bases and 7 bases, there was a span of 17 bases. CDR3 nucleotides: TGTGCCTCTAAGACAAAAACGGGCGGGGAGCTGTTTTTT. This codes for CASKTKTGGELFF. Using reference TRBV15 and TRBJ2-2 for the parts outside the CDR3, the full variable domain is DAMVIQNPRYQVTQFGKPVTLSCSQTLNHNVMYWYQQKSSQAPKLLFHYYDKDFNNEADTPDNFQSRRPNTSFCFLDIRSPGLGDTAMYLCASKTKTGGELFFGEGSRLTVL.

In this sample, this clonotype turned up many times. The J gene is TRBJ2-1, the V gene TRBV3-1; TRBD2 agrees at 12 bases. Germline V lookup: CDR1 LGHDT, CDR2 YNNKEL (reference sequence). J gave up 0 bases and V 0 bases, and 12 bases lay outside the gene matches. The CDR3 totals 21 residues. CDR3 coding DNA: TGTGCCAGCAGCCAAGAGTTCCTAGCGGGAGGGGCCCACTTCTCCTACAATGAGCAGTTCTTC. Its protein product is CASSQEFLAGGAHFSYNEQFF.

This clonotype was counted only a few times. The J gene is TRBJ1-5, the V gene TRBV6-1; TRBD1 might be the D (5 bases). The CDR3 is 16 residues long. Germline V gives CDR1 MNHNS, CDR2 SASEGT. Trimming pared 4 bases from V and 0 bases from J, leaving 13 bases between. CDR3 protein: CASSAGTGYSNQPQHF. Written as DNA, the CDR3 is TGTGCCAGCAGTGCAGGGACGGGATATAGCAATCAGCCCCAGCATTTT.

This clonotype was seen a handful of times. The chain is built from TRBV5-1 and TRBJ1-1; D unclear. This CDR3 is built from 16 residues. The germline gives CDR1 SGHRS, CDR2 YFSETQ. Deletions cut 0 bases from V and 2 bases from J, with 14 bases between. The CDR3 loop is CASSLASAFLNTEAFF. In DNA form, the CDR3 reads TGCGCCAGCAGCTTGGCGTCAGCTTTTCTAAACACTGAAGCTTTCTTT.

This clonotype has just a few counts. The chain recombines TRBV20-1 with TRBJ2-7, with 10 bases fitting TRBD1. Germline lookup yields CDR1 DFQATT and CDR2 SNEGSKA (reference sequence). The CDR3 spans 13 residues. Trimming took 6 bases from V and 6 from J; bases not matched to a gene: 8. The CDR3 nucleotides read TGCAGTGCCATCCGGGACAGGGGATCCGAGCAGTACTTC. Protein sequence: CSAIRDRGSEQYF.

Only a few counts were recorded for this clonotype. The chain carries TRBV24-1 and TRBJ2-1; possibly TRBD1 for D (5 bases). V lost 0 bases to trimming and J lost 0 bases, with 14 bases between them. The CDR3 covers 18 residues. The germline V gene has CDR1 KGHDR and CDR2 SFDVKD. The chain's CDR3 is CATSDLQQATSSYNEQFF. As DNA, the CDR3 is TGTGCCACCAGTGATTTGCAACAGGCCACGAGCTCCTACAATGAGCAGTTCTTC.

In its sample, this clonotype was seen many times. The rearrangement joins TRBV5-1 to TRBJ2-1, with TRBD2 identical over 7 bases. The CDR3 contains 17 residues. The V gene end was trimmed by 0 bases and the J gene end by 1 base; junction bases not matched to a gene: 7. CDR1 and CDR2 from the germline V gene are SGHRS and YFSETQ. This CDR3 reads CASSLGKAGPSYNEQFF. The CDR3 coding sequence is TGCGCCAGCAGCTTGGGAAAAGCGGGACCGTCCTACAATGAGCAGTTCTTC.

Details on this clonotype: A read error may produce the germline difference seen at one junction end. The chain couples TRBV6-1 to TRBJ1-2; possibly TRBD1 for D (5 bases). The CDR3 has 13 amino acids. The V gene's germline CDR1 is MNHNS and CDR2 SASEGT. CDR3 nucleotides: TGCGCCAGCAGCCTTGGGGGGGGCTATGGCTACACCTTC. Residues: CASSLGGGYGYTF.

This clonotype was detected a few times. This chain links TRBV7-9 with TRBJ1-1; 9 bases align to TRBD1. V trimming: 5 bases; J trimming: 1 base; junction bases outside the gene matches: 5. The germline gives CDR1 SEHNR, CDR2 FQNEAQ (reference sequence). This CDR3 is built from 15 residues. CDR3 sequence reads: CASSPTGGANTEAFF. CDR3 nucleotide sequence: TGTGCCAGCAGCCCGACAGGGGGAGCGAACACTGAAGCTTTCTTT.

In regard to this clonotype: A read error may explain this, as a much larger clone is one base away. The chain combines TRBV6-4 with TRBJ2-5; D call uncertain. CDR3 size: 13 residues. Per the germline V gene, CDR1 is MRHNA and CDR2 is SNTAGT. V was clipped by 3 bases and J by 0 bases, with 5 bases between them. CDR3 amino acids: CASSEDNQETQYF. CDR3 nucleotides: TGTGCCAGCAGTGAAGACAACCAAGAGACCCAGTACTTC.

This clonotype appeared many times. The chain links TRBV29-1 to TRBJ2-1, with D unclear. Germline V CDR1 and CDR2: SQVTM, ANQGSEA. Trimming removed 6 bases at V and 4 bases at J, with 19 bases between. The CDR3 is 15 residues long. Written as DNA, the CDR3 is TGCAGCGTGGACGAGCCTAAGGTGGGGTACAATGAGCAGTTCTTC. As protein: CSVDEPKVGYNEQFF.

The genes are TRBV5-1 and TRBJ2-3; TRBD2 matches 14 bases. The CDR3 length is 19 residues. Germline CDR1 is SGHRS and CDR2 is YFSETQ. The junction had 7 bases not matched to a gene; V was cut back by 1 base and J by 0 bases. CDR3 DNA: TGCGCCAGCAGCTTGACCGGGACTAGCGGGAGTAAAAGCACAGATACGCAGTATTTT. It yields the protein CASSLTGTSGSKSTDTQYF. The whole variable domain, filled in from reference TRBV5-1 and TRBJ2-3, reads KAGVTQTPRYLIKTRGQQVTLSCSPISGHRSVSWYQQTPGQGLQFLFEYFSETQRNKGNFPGRFSGRQFSNSRSEMNVSTLELGDSALYLCASSLTGTSGSKSTDTQYFGPGTRLTVL.

This clonotype was observed many times. This chain uses TRBV6-2 or TRBV6-3 with TRBJ1-1, with D unresolved. V was shortened by 2 bases and J by 5 bases, with 21 bases between the two germline ends. The germline gives CDR1 MNHEY, CDR2 SVGEGT. The CDR3 runs to 17 residues. CDR3 protein: CASSYTGQSRVGTEAFF. The CDR3 DNA sequence: TGTGCCAGCAGTTACACTGGGCAGTCCCGAGTCGGGACTGAAGCTTTCTTT.

This clonotype showed up just a few times. This chain links TRBV29-1 with TRBJ2-7; D is possibly TRBD2 (5 bases). Germline V gene data show CDR1 as SQVTM and CDR2 as ANQGSEA. Trimming pared 0 bases from V and 2 bases from J, leaving 11 bases between. CDR3 length: 14 residues. For the CDR3, the DNA is TGCAGCGTTGAAGAATCAAGCGGACCCTACGAGCAGTACTTC. Residues: CSVEESSGPYEQYF.

A word on this clonotype: Being one base from a much bigger clone, this may be a read error. This chain uses TRBV7-2 with TRBJ2-5, with TRBD2 as a possible D gene (5 bases). The CDR3 consists of 15 residues. Germline CDR1 reads SGHTA; CDR2 reads FQGNSA. V shed 8 bases and J shed 2 bases, with 18 bases lying between them. This CDR3 is CASGWFTGTQETQYF. The DNA for the CDR3 is TGTGCCAGCGGCTGGTTTACGGGAACACAAGAGACCCAGTACTTC.